This T cell receptor (beta chain) derives from a study of PD-1 blockade in classical Hodgkin lymphoma (dated by TCRdb to 2018 to 2021). Notes on the research overall: Nivolumab dosing was 3 mg/kg intravenously every 2 weeks, continuing until either disease progression or unacceptable toxicity. A peripheral blood immune signature of response to PD-1 blockade in classical Hodgkin lymphoma was defined using TCR beta sequencing and CyTOF. The full study reports these points: A significant rise by C4D1 was seen in CD4+ but not CD8+ TCR diversity (p=0.0027 vs p=0.16), with the rise being most apparent in complete responders (p=0.02). Baseline TCR diversity was reported as lower in newly diagnosed patients than in healthy donors, and lower still in relapsed/refractory patients. The study covered only a single clinical trial cohort, and the causes of the repertoire differences, possibly disease activity or prior therapy, were still not defined. Trial patients with a complete response had baseline diversity similar to that of newly diagnosed patients, while partial responders and progressors had significantly lower diversity. Lower diversity was observed in patients in whom nivolumab was started less than 1 year after ASCT, and these patients were excluded from later analyses so that confounding by immune reconstitution would be avoided.

About this clone itself: It lacks a known antigen. The sample holds no much larger clone one base away, and base qualities are not on file.

The Qiagen DNeasy kit was used to extract genomic DNA from unsorted PBMCs and from the negatively selected CD4+ and CD8+ fractions. Amplification of TCR beta CDR3 regions was done by immunoSEQ multiplex PCR with primers that anneal to V and J segments. A synthetic immune receptor repertoire was used to minimize amplification bias, and any residual bias was removed computationally once sequencing was done. In the paper's pipeline: Repertoire diversity was quantified as the Shannon entropy index using custom Python scripts. The unsorted, CD4+ and CD8+ repertoires were each analyzed separately, with the exception of combined analyses, where CD4+ and CD8+ sequences were merged in silico. A clone was considered expanded if an increase in frequency of at least 2-fold after treatment relative to C1D1 was found, and a pseudocount of 0.5 was applied to clones undetected at baseline. Singleton clones were defined as clones with 0 or 1 copy at C1D1, and non-singleton clones were defined as clones with 2 or more copies. By matching protein sequences in sorted samples from the same patient, clones expanded in unsorted samples were annotated as CD4+, CD8+ or unknown. Wilcoxon tests were applied to paired samples to test diversity changes from C1D1 to C4D1. Entries here come from immuneACCESS through TCRdb and include only in-frame sequences with V and J called. Some clones fail to appear in such tables; in the studies checked, an unresolved V gene covers under half of the shortfall, and the cause of the remainder is unknown. The V and J calls and clone size are taken from that table; D and trimming were inferred from the DNA. The sample contains over 20,000 clones, 80% of them found a single time. The ten largest account for under 7% of the sample.

Counted from cysteine to phenylalanine, this CDR3 has 12 amino acids. The DNA shown is the 36-base CDR3, in frame from base 1. The germline V gene (reference sequence) specifies GTSNPN as CDR1 and SVGIG as CDR2. V and J are truncated by 3 bases and 7 bases respectively, leaving an intervening sequence of 9 bases. The sample's time point label is to be understood as: cycle 1 day 1 (C1D1), immediately before nivolumab initiation. Relapse after autologous stem cell transplantation had occurred in all trial patients, and cohorts A, B and C were distinguished by prior brentuximab vedotin exposure. A total of roughly 60 patients with relapsed/refractory classical Hodgkin lymphoma made up the trial cohort, and each patient's best overall response was complete response, partial response or progressive disease. In the multi-cohort phase II CheckMate 205 trial, trial patients received single-agent nivolumab. Best overall response was determined by an independent review committee according to the 2007 International Working Group response criteria. Trial PBMCs were collected just before the start of nivolumab (C1D1) and during therapy at cycle 2 day 1 and cycle 4 day 1. After peripheral blood was drawn into 8 mL Vacutainer Cell Preparation Tubes, PBMCs were isolated by centrifugation and then cryopreserved.

This sample comprised peripheral blood mononuclear cells (PBMCs), obtained at baseline. The sequence derives from a human donor with classical Hodgkin lymphoma. In this chain, TRBV30 is recombined with TRBJ2-2, with the D segment identity uncertain. CDR3 sequence: CAWRAAIGELFF. The bases are TGTGCCTGGAGAGCAGCCATCGGGGAGCTGTTTTTT.